The rows below give T cell receptor beta chains drawn from one sample of a study of CD8+ T cells in alopecia areata. The table came from immunoSEQ multiplex PCR; TCRdb's copy has only in-frame clones and leaves some out. This sample has 120,000 to 150,000 clones; around 86% occur once, and the top ten carry around 14%. This material consisted of CD8+ T cells sorted from blood, taken at week 4, from a patient treated with tofacitinib. The receptors stem from a human donor with alopecia areata. CDR3s include the opening cysteine and the closing phenylalanine or tryptophan. Each record gives: V gene, D gene, J gene, clone size, CDR3 protein, CDR3 DNA. A D gene is named only where the DNA matches it firmly. The size of a clone is reported for some rows only, either as once, few or many, or as a class for expanded clones.

>TRBV27|-|TRBJ1-5|-
CASRNAGSWDNQPQHF
TGTGCCAGCCGCAATGCAGGGTCTTGGGACAATCAGCCCCAGCATTTT
>TRBV29-1|TRBD1|TRBJ2-7|-
CSVWGQDSSYEQYF
TGCAGCGTCTGGGGACAGGACAGCTCCTACGAGCAGTACTTC
>TRBV14|-|TRBJ2-1|once
CASSQEWGEQFF
TGTGCCAGCAGCCAAGAGTGGGGTGAGCAGTTCTTC
>TRBV10-3|-|TRBJ2-7|once
CAISDPPTGEAPYEQYF
TGTGCCATCAGTGACCCCCCTACGGGAGAGGCCCCCTACGAGCAGTACTTC
>TRBV7-3|-|TRBJ2-3|once
CASSSPLGAGDTQYF
TGTGCCAGCAGCTCACCCCTGGGGGCGGGAGATACGCAGTATTTT
>TRBV4-1|-|TRBJ2-5|-
CASSQGPGWETQYF
TGCGCCAGCAGCCAAGGCCCGGGGTGGGAGACCCAGTACTTC
>TRBV27|-|TRBJ1-4|-
CATRRSAGGYEKLFF
TGTGCCACCAGGAGAAGCGCCGGCGGGTATGAAAAACTGTTTTTT
>TRBV7-9|-|TRBJ2-1|-
CASSLVGNEQFF
TGTGCCAGCAGCTTAGTGGGAAATGAGCAGTTCTTC
>TRBV6-6|TRBD2|TRBJ2-7|-
CASSYRLAGPSYEQYF
TGTGCCAGCAGTTACCGACTAGCGGGACCCTCCTACGAGCAGTACTTC
>TRBV29-1|-|TRBJ2-7|few
CSVGVRGVGEQYF
TGCAGCGTTGGGGTCAGGGGTGTCGGCGAGCAGTACTTC
>TRBV15|-|TRBJ2-3|-
CATSRDRGTGNTQYF
TGTGCCACCAGCAGGGATAGGGGGACCGGGAATACGCAGTATTTT
>TRBV9|-|TRBJ2-1|once
CASSAGLPQQFF
TGTGCCAGCAGCGCGGGCCTCCCCCAGCAGTTCTTC
>TRBV6-1|-|TRBJ2-3|-
CASSEWVGKVPDTQYF
TGTGCCAGCAGTGAATGGGTAGGGAAGGTTCCAGATACGCAGTATTTT
>TRBV7-9|-|TRBJ1-1|-
CASTGPQPREAFF
TGTGCCAGCACCGGGCCCCAGCCCCGAGAAGCTTTCTTT
>TRBV5-6|TRBD1|TRBJ2-7|-
CASSFSGGDPYEQYF
TGTGCCAGCAGCTTCTCAGGGGGAGACCCCTACGAGCAGTACTTC
>TRBV27|-|TRBJ2-7|once
CASSLGPLSYEQYF
TGTGCCAGCAGTTTAGGACCCCTCTCCTACGAGCAGTACTTC
>TRBV10-1|-|TRBJ2-2|few
CASSESGGTGELFF
TGCGCCAGCAGTGAGTCGGGAGGCACCGGGGAGCTGTTTTTT
>TRBV6-4|-|TRBJ2-2|-
CASGESDTGELFF
TGTGCCAGCGGGGAGAGCGACACCGGGGAGCTGTTTTTT
>TRBV7-6|-|TRBJ2-3|few
CASSPESTDTQYF
TGTGCCAGCAGTCCCGAAAGCACAGATACGCAGTATTTT
>TRBV7-9|TRBD1|TRBJ2-3|few
CASSSQGATSTDTQYF
TGTGCCAGCAGCTCCCAGGGGGCTACTAGCACAGATACGCAGTATTTT
>TRBV13|TRBD2|TRBJ2-3|-
CASSSSGTSGGPRDTQYF
TGTGCCAGCAGCTCGTCCGGGACTAGCGGGGGCCCACGGGATACGCAGTATTTT
>TRBV29-1|-|TRBJ2-7|-
CSVEDPSSYEQYF
TGCAGCGTTGAAGATCCTAGTTCGTACGAGCAGTACTTC
>TRBV11-2|-|TRBJ2-5|-
CASRPRGYRGETQYF
TGTGCCAGCAGACCGAGGGGCTATCGGGGGGAGACCCAGTACTTC
>TRBV19|TRBD2|TRBJ2-2|-
CASSILAGDTGELFF
TGTGCCAGTAGTATTCTAGCGGGGGACACCGGGGAGCTGTTTTTT
>TRBV5-1|-|TRBJ1-2|-
CASSLDDGAYGYTF
TGCGCCAGCAGCTTGGACGACGGAGCCTATGGCTACACCTTC
>TRBV9|-|TRBJ1-2|-
CASSVDQGTTNYGYTF
TGTGCCAGCAGCGTCGACCAAGGGACAACAAACTATGGCTACACCTTC
>TRBV4-1|-|TRBJ2-7|-
CASSQVATGLGEQYF
TGCGCCAGCAGCCAGGTCGCGACAGGTCTTGGCGAGCAGTACTTC
>TRBV7-9|TRBD1|TRBJ1-1|-
CASSQRDSYTEAFF
TGTGCCAGCAGTCAGCGGGACAGCTACACTGAAGCTTTCTTT
>TRBV27|TRBD1|TRBJ2-7|-
CASRGQGSYEQYF
TGTGCCAGCAGGGGACAGGGTTCCTACGAGCAGTACTTC
>TRBV6-5|-|TRBJ2-1|-
CASSRAWLDEQFF
TGTGCCAGCAGCCGGGCGTGGCTGGATGAGCAGTTCTTC
>TRBV4-1|TRBD1|TRBJ1-5|-
CASSQGDRQPQHF
TGCGCCAGCAGCCAAGGGGACAGACAGCCCCAGCATTTT
>TRBV19|-|TRBJ1-1|-
CASTQTGDTEAFF
TGTGCCAGTACTCAAACGGGGGACACTGAAGCTTTCTTT
>TRBV5-6|TRBD2|TRBJ2-7|-
CASSWLPSGSDEQYF
TGTGCCAGCAGCTGGCTGCCTAGCGGGAGCGACGAGCAGTACTTC
>TRBV15|TRBD2|TRBJ2-3|once
CATSSLAGVESF
TGTGCCACCAGCTCTTTAGCGGGGGTGGAATCATTT
>TRBV7-8|TRBD1|TRBJ2-3|-
CASSSWTGGTDTQYF
TGTGCCAGCAGCTCGTGGACAGGGGGCACAGATACGCAGTATTTT
>TRBV6-1|-|TRBJ1-2|once
CASKEMIGNNYGYTF
TGTGCCAGCAAGGAAATGATAGGCAATAACTATGGCTACACCTTC
>TRBV4-2|-|TRBJ2-1|few
CASSQEFGSYNEQFF
TGTGCCAGCAGCCAAGAATTTGGGTCCTACAATGAGCAGTTCTTC
>TRBV6-1|TRBD1|TRBJ1-2|-
CASSEVGSRGPGYTF
TGTGCCAGCAGTGAAGTCGGGTCCAGGGGGCCGGGCTACACCTTC
>TRBV7-9|TRBD1|TRBJ2-7|few
CASSSTGGEQYF
TGTGCCAGCAGCTCTACAGGGGGCGAGCAGTACTTC
>TRBV29-1|TRBD1|TRBJ1-2|-
CSVEPGTGGGYTF
TGCAGCGTTGAGCCCGGGACAGGGGGCGGCTACACCTTC
>TRBV29-1|-|TRBJ1-1|-
CSVEGQGAEAFF
TGCAGCGTTGAAGGGCAGGGAGCTGAAGCTTTCTTT
>TRBV18|TRBD1|TRBJ2-1|-
CASSPDRGRFNEQFF
TGTGCCAGCTCACCGGACAGGGGGAGGTTCAATGAGCAGTTCTTC
>TRBV7-3|TRBD1|TRBJ1-3|-
CASSLRDRGSGNTIYF
TGTGCCAGCAGCCTAAGGGACAGGGGTTCAGGAAACACCATATATTTT
>TRBV19|TRBD1|TRBJ2-1|-
CASSIGGQPYNEQFF
TGTGCCAGTAGTATAGGGGGACAGCCCTACAATGAGCAGTTCTTC
>TRBV5-4|-|TRBJ2-7|-
CASSPKPDSYPEQYF
TGTGCCAGCAGCCCGAAACCGGATTCCTATCCCGAGCAGTACTTC
>TRBV13|TRBD2|TRBJ2-3|-
CASSSRGGGTDTQYF
TGTGCCAGCAGCTCTCGGGGGGGCGGTACAGATACGCAGTATTTT
>TRBV2|TRBD2|TRBJ2-1|-
CATRRGLAGGPHEQFF
TGTGCCACACGCCGAGGACTAGCGGGAGGCCCCCATGAGCAGTTCTTC
>TRBV7-2|-|TRBJ1-2|-
CASSYGQNGYTF
TGTGCCAGCAGCTACGGACAGAATGGCTACACCTTC
>TRBV9|-|TRBJ2-6|-
CASSVGGSLSSGANVLTF
TGTGCCAGCAGCGTTGGGGGATCCTTAAGCTCTGGGGCCAACGTCCTGACTTTC
>TRBV5-6|TRBD2|TRBJ2-5|-
CASSSGLEETQYF
TGTGCCAGCAGCTCGGGACTAGAAGAGACCCAGTACTTC
>TRBV27|-|TRBJ2-1|-
CASRAANYNEQFF
TGTGCCAGCCGAGCCGCGAATTACAATGAGCAGTTCTTC
>TRBV10-3|-|TRBJ2-7|-
CAISESGYEQYF
TGTGCCATCAGTGAATCGGGTTACGAGCAGTACTTC
>TRBV7-6|-|TRBJ2-2|-
CASSVTSLGELFF
TGTGCCAGCAGCGTTACATCTCTCGGGGAGCTGTTTTTT
>TRBV12-5|-|TRBJ1-1|-
CASGLWGALNTEAFF
TGTGCTAGTGGTTTGTGGGGCGCGTTAAACACTGAAGCTTTCTTT